This entry concerns a single T cell receptor beta chain. What it recognizes is unknown. The method was immunoSEQ multiplex PCR; TCRdb's version includes in-frame clones alone and lacks a portion of them. The table records about 2,000 clones, 37% of them present only once. This specimen belongs to a study of T cells in localized non-small cell lung cancer. The ends were cut back, 7 bases at V and 9 bases at J, with 13 bases in the middle. The CDR3 covers 12 residues. Germline-derived CDR1 and CDR2 are MDHEN and SYDVKM. Study results and limitations: In the blood, greater T cell density corresponded to longer overall survival.

The chain combines TRBV28 with TRBJ2-1; D gene uncertain. The TCR comes from a female donor over 55 with stage I lung adenocarcinoma. Material: lung tumor tissue, obtained before any cancer treatment. CDR3 sequence reads: CASTLLSGEQFF. DNA of the CDR3: TGTGCCAGCACCCTTCTCTCGGGTGAGCAGTTCTTC.